The next 32 T cell receptor beta chains were all read from a single sample in a study of T cells in Graves' hyperthyroidism and ophthalmopathy. It was RNA transcripts that yielded the amplified TCR beta CDR3 regions. A set of HTBI primers served as the primers for a first-round RT-PCR of the TCR CDR3. TCRdb independently ran MiXCR on the multiplex PCR reads; one entry per CDR3 protein. Among under 300,000 distinct CDR3 sequences listed, about an eighth were seen once. Specimen: blood. Receptors were obtained from a woman under 40 with Graves' hyperthyroidism that later progressed to Graves' ophthalmopathy.

This clonotype was detected ten times or more. The genes are TRBV7-9 and TRBJ1-4, with 8 bases matching TRBD1. CDR1 SEHNR and CDR2 FQNEAQ come from the germline V gene (reference sequence). The J segment lost 5 bases and the V segment lost 1 base, leaving 12 bases of the junction unmatched. The length of the CDR3 is 18 residues. CDR3 DNA sequence: TGTGCCAGCAGCTTAGGTCTTTTCGTGGGACAGGAGAATGAAAAACTGTTTTTT. Translated, it gives CASSLGLFVGQENEKLFF.

This clonotype was seen many times. The chain uses TRBV20-1 and TRBJ2-7; a possible D gene is TRBD2 (5 bases). Germline loops: CDR1 DFQATT, CDR2 SNEGSKA (reference sequence). Trimming removed 6 bases from V and 4 bases from J, with 19 bases in between. CDR3 length equals 14 residues. The CDR3 DNA follows: TGCAGTGCGGGCACGACGGGGAGTTGGTACGAGCAGTACTTC. This sequence encodes CSAGTTGSWYEQYF.

This clonotype was seen ten or more times. The genes are TRBV7-3 and TRBJ2-1; D may be TRBD2 (7 bases). Trimming removed 3 bases from V and 8 bases from J, with 14 bases in between. This CDR3 is 14 amino acids long. Germline V gives CDR1 SGHTA, CDR2 FQGTGA. The CDR3 DNA reads as TGTGCCAGCAGCTTCATCTCGGGGGGCGATGAGCAGTTCTTC. This encodes CASSFISGGDEQFF.

This clonotype was seen ten or more times. The chain has TRBV20-1 and TRBJ2-3, with no clear D. CDR1 and CDR2 (germline): DFQATT, SNEGSKA (reference sequence). This CDR3 contains 12 residues. Trimming took off 8 bases at V and 6 bases at J, with 15 bases between the two ends. CDR3 region: CSSRAPADTQYF. CDR3 in DNA: TGCAGTTCCCGGGCCCCGGCCGATACGCAGTATTTT.

Points on this clonotype: A read error may explain this, as a much larger clone is one base away. The final CDR3 position lacks the conserved phenylalanine or tryptophan, pointing to a likely read error. DNA of the CDR3: TGTGCCAGCAGACGGTTAGCGGGGGAAATGTACGAGCAGTACCTC. Encoded protein: CASRRLAGEMYEQYL. The gene calls are TRBV27 and TRBJ2-7, with 9 bases that match TRBD2. CDR1 is MNHEY, CDR2 SMNVEV, per germline (reference sequence). The V segment lost 6 bases and the J segment 4 bases; nucleotides outside the gene matches: 10. This CDR3 is built from 15 residues.

There are many counts of this clonotype. The J gene is TRBJ1-3, the V gene TRBV2, with D maybe TRBD1 (6 bases). The V gene lost 8 bases and the J gene lost 8 bases, with 13 bases spanning the gap. Looked up from germline, CDR1 is SNHLY and CDR2 is FYNNEI. The CDR3 is made up of 12 amino acids. The CDR3 is CASQTGMDTIYF. CDR3 bases: TGTGCCAGCCAGACAGGAATGGACACCATATATTTT.

The J gene is TRBJ2-3, the V gene TRBV29-1; 7 bases are shared with TRBD2. This CDR3 is built from 13 residues. The ends lost 4 bases at V and 1 base at J; junction bases unmatched: 2. Germline loops: CDR1 SQVTM, CDR2 ANQGSEA. The CDR3: CSVGGGGTDTQYF. Here the CDR3 DNA reads TGCAGCGTTGGGGGGGGAGGCACAGATACGCAGTATTTT.

This clonotype appeared many times. The V gene is TRBV5-1, the J gene TRBJ2-5; D might be TRBD1 (6 bases). Germline V CDR1 and CDR2: SGHRS, YFSETQ. The CDR3 length is 15 residues. With 1 base removed from V and 4 bases from J, the gap between germline ends came to 14 bases. The DNA for the CDR3 is TGCGCCAGCAGCTTGATGAATTGGGGGCGAGAGACCCAGTACTTC. It is translated as CASSLMNWGRETQYF. The variable domain in full, completed from reference TRBV5-1 and TRBJ2-5, reads KAGVTQTPRYLIKTRGQQVTLSCSPISGHRSVSWYQQTPGQGLQFLFEYFSETQRNKGNFPGRFSGRQFSNSRSEMNVSTLELGDSALYLCASSLMNWGRETQYFGPGTRLLVL.

This clonotype was counted at least ten times. V and J are TRBV30 and TRBJ2-1; D may be TRBD2 (6 bases). In germline, CDR1 is GTSNPN, CDR2 SVGIG (reference sequence). V was pared by 2 bases and J by 6 bases, with 11 bases between. The CDR3 length is 13 residues. CDR3 bases: TGTGCCTGGAGTTTGGGGGGACCCAATGAGCAGTTCTTC. Its translation: CAWSLGGPNEQFF.

This clonotype has at least ten counts. The chain uses TRBV20-1 and TRBJ2-2; TRBD2 agrees at 8 bases. Germline CDR1 and CDR2: DFQATT and SNEGSKA (reference sequence). With 0 bases clipped from V and 2 bases from J, the junction kept 8 bases outside the gene matches. This CDR3 is 17 amino acids long. CDR3 DNA: TGCAGTGCTAGAGATCTCCGAAGCGGGAGTAACACCGGGGAGCTGTTTTTT. This encodes CSARDLRSGSNTGELFF.

This clonotype was found many times. The chain carries TRBV6-6 and TRBJ1-1; D is uncertain. CDR1 is MNHNY and CDR2 is SVGAGI in the germline V gene (reference sequence). The CDR3 totals 13 residues. V lost 2 bases to trimming and J lost 1 base, with 5 bases between them. CDR3 nucleotide sequence: TGTGCCAGCAGTTACGGTGGGAACACTGAAGCTTTCTTT. This gives the protein CASSYGGNTEAFF.

This clonotype has at least ten counts. This rearrangement joins TRBV28 to TRBJ2-6; 8 nucleotides agree with TRBD1. CDR3 length equals 16 residues. With 5 bases clipped from V and 4 bases from J, the junction kept 7 bases outside the gene matches. The germline V gene encodes CDR1 MDHEN and CDR2 SYDVKM. In DNA, the CDR3 is TGTGCCAGCAGTCCTAGGACAGGGACAGGGGCCAACGTCCTGACTTTC. Translating gives CASSPRTGTGANVLTF.

Many counts were recorded for this clonotype. The chain couples TRBV24-1 to TRBJ2-7; TRBD2 is a possible D gene (6 bases). V lost 5 bases to trimming and J lost 5 bases, with 12 bases between them. CDR3 length: 13 amino acids. Germline V gene data show CDR1 as KGHDR and CDR2 as SFDVKD. The CDR3 DNA reads TGTGCCACCAGTGCGGGAGTGGTGGACGAGCAGTACTTC. Residues: CATSAGVVDEQYF.

In its sample, this clonotype was seen many times. V and J are TRBV24-1 and TRBJ2-3; the match to TRBD2 covers 8 bases. The CDR3 consists of 18 residues. The V gene end was trimmed by 3 bases and the J gene end by 4 bases; junction bases not matched to a gene: 14. The germline CDR1 and CDR2 sequences are KGHDR and SFDVKD. The CDR3 sequence is CATSDPLGGAGEADTQYF. In nucleotides, the CDR3 is TGTGCCACCAGTGATCCCCTGGGCGGAGCGGGAGAGGCAGATACGCAGTATTTT.

Concerning this clonotype itself: This clone may be a read error of a much larger clone one base away. This sequence joins TRBV7-8 and TRBJ2-3; D not certain. Germline CDR1 SGHVS, CDR2 FQNEAQ. V lost 4 bases to trimming and J lost 8 bases, with 19 bases between them. CDR3 length: 15 amino acids. CDR3 sequence (DNA): TGTGCCAGCAGCTCCCCCCTCGTGGAGCTTGTTACGCAGTATTTT. Residues: CASSSPLVELVTQYF.

Ten or more counts support this clonotype. This chain connects TRBV5-1 to TRBJ1-6, with 8 nucleotides matching TRBD1. The germline V gene has CDR1 SGHRS and CDR2 YFSETQ. The length of the CDR3 is 15 residues. Losses at the gene ends were 0 bases for V and 6 bases for J; bases not matched to a gene: 2. CDR3 DNA: TGCGCCAGCAGCTTGGCGGGACAGGCTAATTCACCCCTCCACTTT. Its translation is CASSLAGQANSPLHF.

This clonotype was recorded at least ten times. V usage is TRBV28 and J usage is TRBJ2-1; 9 bases are shared with TRBD1. Trimming removed 7 bases from V and 8 bases from J; junction bases left unmatched: 18. This CDR3 is built from 17 residues. From germline, CDR1 is MDHEN and CDR2 SYDVKM. DNA for the CDR3: TGTGCCAGCACCACATATGGCGGGGACAGGGTAGCCGATGAGCAGTTCTTC. It codes for CASTTYGGDRVADEQFF.

This clonotype was recorded at least ten times. The chain recombines TRBV20-1 with TRBJ2-5; TRBD2 matches at 9 bases. Germline-derived CDR1 and CDR2 are DFQATT and SNEGSKA (reference sequence). Unmatched junction bases numbered 3, after V lost 3 bases and J lost 1 base. The CDR3 has 14 residues. The CDR3 loop reads CSASRGLAQETQYF. DNA of the CDR3: TGCAGTGCTAGTAGGGGACTAGCCCAAGAGACCCAGTACTTC.

The chain combines TRBV4-1 with TRBJ2-4, with D uncertain. Trimming shortened V by 0 bases and J by 10 bases, and 10 bases separated the two germline ends. The length of the CDR3 is 13 residues. Germline V gene lookup returns CDR1 MGHRA and CDR2 YSYEKL. The CDR3 loop is CASSQEAQQIQYF. CDR3 sequence (DNA): TGCGCCAGCAGCCAAGAGGCACAGCAAATTCAGTACTTC.

This clonotype was counted at least ten times. This chain joins TRBV18 and TRBJ2-5; TRBD1 is a possible D gene (5 bases). Germline assignment: CDR1 KGHSH and CDR2 LQKENI. The length of the CDR3 is 17 residues. Trimming left V 3 bases short and J 4 bases short, with 21 bases between. The CDR3 DNA is TGTGCCAGCTCACCCCCCCAGGCTCAGGGATTACGAGAGACCCAGTACTTC. This codes for CASSPPQAQGLRETQYF.

This clonotype was detected a few times. The gene calls are TRBV14 and TRBJ2-7; D is unclear. V was clipped by 4 bases and J by 6 bases, with 19 bases between them. The CDR3 extends over 15 amino acids. Germline CDR1 reads SGHDN; CDR2 reads FVKESK. The CDR3 DNA sequence: TGTGCCAGCAGCCGGCGACACATTGCCGACTCCGAGCAGTACTTC. Encoded protein: CASSRRHIADSEQYF.

This clonotype appeared many times. CDR3 residues: CASSMVASGRDEQYF. As DNA, the CDR3 is TGTGCCAGTAGTATGGTGGCTAGCGGGAGGGACGAGCAGTACTTC. This chain connects TRBV19 to TRBJ2-7; 12 nucleotides agree with TRBD2. V dropped 3 bases and J dropped 5; count of bases not matched to a gene: 5. From germline, CDR1 is LNHDA and CDR2 SQIVND (reference sequence). The CDR3 has 15 residues.

The V and J genes are TRBV20-1 and TRBJ1-5; tentatively, D is TRBD1 (6 bases). This CDR3 has 18 amino acids. Germline V gene sequence: CDR1 DFQATT, CDR2 SNEGSKA (reference sequence). V was clipped by 1 base and J by 2 bases, with 21 bases between them. DNA for the CDR3: TGCAGTGCTAGAGTTCCCGGGGGCGAGGGTGGAGGCAATCAGCCCCAGCATTTT. This translates into CSARVPGGEGGGNQPQHF.

On this clonotype: This likely comes from a read error, as the CDR3 has no conserved phenylalanine or tryptophan at its end. The J gene is TRBJ2-5, the V gene TRBV7-2; tentative D call: TRBD1 (5 bases). V lost 0 bases and J 1 base, leaving 6 bases between the germline ends. This CDR3 contains 14 residues. CDR1 and CDR2 (germline): SGHTA, FQGNSA. The CDR3: CASSLAQGQETQYS. DNA of the CDR3: TGTGCCAGCAGCTTAGCGCAGGGCCAAGAGACCCAGTACTCC.

The gene calls are TRBV6-2 or TRBV6-3 and TRBJ2-2, with TRBD2 matching over 9 bases. J gave up 4 bases and V 6 bases, and 6 bases lay outside the gene matches. The CDR3 is 15 amino acids. Germline CDR1 and CDR2: MNHEY and SVGEGT. The CDR3 nucleotides are TGTGCCAGCAGCCCTAGCGGGACCGGCACCGGGGAGCTGTTTTTT. It codes for CASSPSGTGTGELFF.

The V and J genes are TRBV28 and TRBJ1-6; 11 bases fit TRBD1. With 5 bases clipped from V and 10 bases from J, the junction kept 16 bases outside the gene matches. The germline V gene encodes CDR1 MDHEN and CDR2 SYDVKM. This CDR3 comprises 18 residues. The CDR3: CASSTPGQGVPGSSPLHF. The CDR3 DNA reads as TGTGCCAGCAGTACGCCGGGACAGGGGGTCCCTGGATCCTCACCCCTCCACTTT.

The sample holds many counts of this clonotype. The chain combines TRBV18 with TRBJ2-2; D is unresolved. Germline-derived CDR1 and CDR2 are KGHSH and LQKENI. V was cut by 3 bases and J by 7 bases, with 12 bases left in between. The CDR3 consists of 14 residues. Here the CDR3 DNA reads TGTGCCAGCTCACCGAGCTCGGACGGCGGGGAGCTGTTTTTT. Its translation: CASSPSSDGGELFF. Drawing the rest from reference TRBV18 and TRBJ2-2, the complete variable domain is NAGVMQNPRHLVRRRGQEARLRCSPMKGHSHVYWYRQLPEEGLKFMVYLQKENIIDESGMPKERFSAEFPKEGPSILRIQQVVRGDSAAYFCASSPSSDGGELFFGEGSRLTVL.

The genes are TRBV9 and TRBJ1-2; the D gene is possibly TRBD1 (5 bases). Germline values: CDR1 SGDLS, CDR2 YYNGEE. V was pared by 2 bases and J by 13 bases, with 15 bases between. This CDR3 comprises 12 residues. The CDR3 protein is CASSVGTDLGTF. The CDR3 DNA sequence: TGTGCCAGCAGCGTGGGGACGGACCTGGGCACCTTC.

The chain joins TRBV9 to TRBJ2-1; the match to TRBD2 covers 9 bases. The CDR3 extends over 15 amino acids. Germline assignment: CDR1 SGDLS and CDR2 YYNGEE. Trimming took 0 bases from V and 5 from J; bases not matched to a gene: 3. The DNA for the CDR3 is TGTGCCAGCAGCGTAGTTAGCGGGGGAAACAATGAGCAGTTCTTC. It is translated as CASSVVSGGNNEQFF.

The chain carries TRBV12-3 or TRBV12-4 and TRBJ2-1, with a tentative D call TRBD2 (6 bases). V lost 8 bases, J lost 10 bases, and 12 bases lay in between. This CDR3 has 11 amino acids. The CDR3 coding sequence is TGTGCCAGCGCCCGCCGGGAGGAGCAGTTCTTC. Its protein product is CASARREEQFF.

This clonotype was found a few times. This chain uses TRBV28 with TRBJ2-1; tentative D call: TRBD2 (5 bases). CDR1 and CDR2 from the germline V gene are MDHEN and SYDVKM. The ends were cut back, 4 bases at V and 0 bases at J, with 13 bases in the middle. This CDR3 is 16 amino acids long. In DNA, the CDR3 is TGTGCCAGCAGTTACATGGACTTGAGCTCCTACAATGAGCAGTTCTTC. It is translated as CASSYMDLSSYNEQFF.

V gene TRBV4-1 combines with J gene TRBJ2-1; D perhaps matches TRBD2 (6 bases). V gave up 0 bases and J gave up 12 bases, with 15 bases separating them. Germline CDR1 is MGHRA and CDR2 is YSYEKL. The CDR3 extends over 14 amino acids. The CDR3: CASSQDTGRSTQFF. CDR3 DNA sequence: TGCGCCAGCAGCCAAGATACGGGGAGGAGTACGCAGTTCTTC.